Listed here are 10 T cell receptor beta chains from one sample, sequenced in a study of blood T cell repertoires in COVID-19. Sequenced by immunoSEQ multiplex PCR; TCRdb stores in-frame clones only, minus some. Here the sample spans roughly 160,000 clones, about 88% being singletons. Sequencing used peripheral blood. Receptors were obtained from a man aged 55-75 years with COVID-19, enrolled during active disease.

The chain joins TRBV6-5 to TRBJ1-1, with D uncertain. Looked up from germline, CDR1 is MNHEY and CDR2 is SVGAGI. This CDR3 region has 14 residues. Trimming cost V 11 bases and J 1 base, with 17 bases left between them. Here the CDR3 reads CAGFKESGNTEAFF. Written as DNA, the CDR3 is TGTGCCGGGTTTAAGGAGTCGGGGAACACTGAAGCTTTCTTT.

This chain joins TRBV10-2 and TRBJ1-2; D is perhaps TRBD1 (5 bases). There are 12 residues in the CDR3. Per the germline V gene, CDR1 is WSHSY and CDR2 is SAAADI. V gave up 3 bases and J gave up 5 bases, with 7 bases separating them. CDR3 residues: CASSDRTYGYTF. Written as DNA, the CDR3 is TGCGCCAGCAGTGATAGGACATATGGCTACACCTTC.

J is TRBJ1-2 and V is TRBV6-5, with D possibly matching TRBD1 (6 bases). CDR1 and CDR2 from the germline V gene are MNHEY and SVGAGI. Trimming took off 6 bases at V and 8 bases at J, with 13 bases between the two ends. The CDR3 spans 12 residues. CDR3 bases: TGTGCCAGCAGGCCCGGGACATCCGGCTACACCTTC. Residues: CASRPGTSGYTF.

V usage is TRBV19 and J usage is TRBJ1-1; 7 bases agree with TRBD1. CDR3 size: 14 residues. V lost 6 bases, J lost 4 bases, and 8 bases stayed unmatched. Germline-derived CDR1 and CDR2 are LNHDA and SQIVND (reference sequence). Here the CDR3 DNA reads TGTGCCAGTAGACAACAACAGGGGACCACTGAAGCTTTCTTT. Protein: CASRQQQGTTEAFF.

The chain combines TRBV19 with TRBJ1-6; maybe TRBD1 (5 bases). V was pared by 5 bases and J by 10 bases, with 18 bases between. The germline gives CDR1 LNHDA, CDR2 SQIVND (reference sequence). The CDR3 spans 15 residues. This CDR3 reads CASSGGSASSSPLHF. In DNA form, the CDR3 reads TGTGCCAGTAGTGGGGGGAGTGCTAGTTCCTCACCCCTCCACTTT.

This clone was counted a single time. The V gene is TRBV5-8, the J gene TRBJ1-2, with 9 bases fitting TRBD1. V shed 3 bases and J 4 bases; nucleotides not matched to a gene: 10. The CDR3 is made up of 16 amino acids. The V gene's germline CDR1 is SGHTS and CDR2 YDEGEE. CDR3 DNA sequence: TGTGCCAGCAGCTGGGGACAGGGAATACGGGTCTATGGCTACACCTTC. Residues: CASSWGQGIRVYGYTF. The entire variable domain, with the rest obtained from reference TRBV5-8 and TRBJ1-2, is as follows: EAGVTQSPTHLIKTRGQQATLRCSPISGHTSVYWYQQALGLGLQFLLWYDEGEERNRGNFPPRFSGRQFPNYSSELNVNALELEDSALYLCASSWGQGIRVYGYTFGSGTRLTVV.

The chain has TRBV7-2 and TRBJ1-2; 9 bases match TRBD1. Germline CDR1 and CDR2: SGHTA and FQGNSA. V gave up 7 bases and J gave up 5 bases; unmatched junction bases: 8. The CDR3 totals 14 residues. The CDR3 region has the DNA TGTGCCAGCACCCCGGGACAGGGAGAATATGGCTACACCTTC. It codes for CASTPGQGEYGYTF.

The count of this clone is one. V usage is TRBV30 and J usage is TRBJ1-4; 12 bases line up with TRBD1. V was pared by 3 bases and J by 8 bases, with 13 bases of the junction left unmatched. This CDR3 is 17 amino acids long. The germline CDR1 and CDR2 sequences are GTSNPN and SVGIG (reference sequence). The CDR3 loop is CAWSPRWGQGAEEKLFF. DNA of the CDR3: TGTGCCTGGAGCCCAAGATGGGGACAGGGGGCTGAGGAAAAACTGTTTTTT.

J is TRBJ1-3 and V is TRBV6-2 or TRBV6-3, with D perhaps TRBD1 (6 bases). This CDR3 has 15 residues. Per the germline V gene, CDR1 is MNHEY and CDR2 is SVGEGT. V was cut by 6 bases and J by 0 bases, with 12 bases left in between. CDR3 region: CASSKTGRSGNTIYF. CDR3 nucleotide sequence: TGTGCCAGCAGCAAGACAGGCCGCTCTGGAAACACCATATATTTT.

This clone was seen just once. This rearrangement joins TRBV7-2 to TRBJ2-1; a weak D match, TRBD2 (6 bases). The CDR3 is 13 residues long. Germline V gene sequence: CDR1 SGHTA, CDR2 FQGNSA. V shed 2 bases and J shed 7 bases, with 9 bases lying between them. CDR3 DNA sequence: TGTGCCAGCAGCTTATACGGGAGTAATGAGCAGTTCTTC. Translating gives CASSLYGSNEQFF.